This is a list of T cell receptor beta chains from one sample in a study of T cell responses to AZD1222 COVID-19 vaccine. Here immunoSEQ multiplex PCR was the method, and the copy in TCRdb shows in-frame clones only, minus some. Altogether about 91,000 clones are present, roughly 88% being singletons, with the ten largest covering 15% to 20%. The source was peripheral blood, collected on day 0 of AZD1222 vaccination. The receptors here all came from an adult in good health. Each CDR3 is given with its conserved first and last residue. A D gene is named only where the DNA matches it firmly. Rows give clone size only sometimes, using once, few, many, or a class for an expanded clone.

d_call: TRBD2
v_call: TRBV5-1
j_call: TRBJ2-5
clone_size: NA
cdr3_nt: TGCGCCAGCAGCAGGGGACTAGCGACATCTCAAGAGACCCAGTACTTC
cdr3_aa: CASSRGLATSQETQYF

d_call: NA
v_call: TRBV11-2
j_call: TRBJ1-1
clone_size: NA
cdr3_nt: TGTGCCAGCAGCCCCCGAACTTCAGGGGTGAGGGGTGAAGCTTTCTTT
cdr3_aa: CASSPRTSGVRGEAFF

d_call: NA
v_call: TRBV5-1
j_call: TRBJ2-1
clone_size: NA
cdr3_nt: TGCGCCAGCAGCCCCGAGAGCGGTGTAAATGAGCAGTTCTTC
cdr3_aa: CASSPESGVNEQFF

d_call: NA
v_call: TRBV6-1
j_call: TRBJ1-2
clone_size: NA
cdr3_nt: TGTGCCAGCAGTGAAGCGGGGGACCTCTATGGCTACACCTTC
cdr3_aa: CASSEAGDLYGYTF

d_call: NA
v_call: TRBV29-1
j_call: TRBJ2-1
clone_size: NA
cdr3_nt: TGCAGCGTTGTGGCTGCCTACAATGAGCAGTTCTTC
cdr3_aa: CSVVAAYNEQFF

d_call: NA
v_call: TRBV28
j_call: TRBJ1-1
clone_size: NA
cdr3_nt: TGTGCCAGCAGTTTCGTTCAAAGGGAACAAGCTTTCTTT
cdr3_aa: CASSFVQREQAFF

d_call: NA
v_call: TRBV15
j_call: TRBJ1-1
clone_size: NA
cdr3_nt: TGTGCCACCACCTACACGATAAACACTGAAGCTTTCTTT
cdr3_aa: CATTYTINTEAFF

d_call: TRBD2
v_call: TRBV3-1/TRBV3-2
j_call: TRBJ2-5
clone_size: once
cdr3_nt: TGTGCCAGCAGCCAAACCGGGAGGCTCCAAGAGACCCAGTACTTC
cdr3_aa: CASSQTGRLQETQYF

d_call: TRBD1
v_call: TRBV7-2
j_call: TRBJ1-2
clone_size: NA
cdr3_nt: TGTGCCAGCAGCTTAGCCGGGCAGGGGGCGACCTATGGCTACACCTTC
cdr3_aa: CASSLAGQGATYGYTF

d_call: NA
v_call: TRBV7-9
j_call: TRBJ1-4
clone_size: NA
cdr3_nt: TGTGCCAGCAGCCGGAGGCCAGGGGACGGGGAAAAACTGTTTTTT
cdr3_aa: CASSRRPGDGEKLFF

d_call: NA
v_call: TRBV29-1
j_call: TRBJ1-4
clone_size: NA
cdr3_nt: TGCAGCGCTTTTCTTGAAAAACTGTTTTTT
cdr3_aa: CSAFLEKLFF

d_call: NA
v_call: TRBV6-1
j_call: TRBJ2-2
clone_size: NA
cdr3_nt: TGTGCCAGCAGTGAAGGGACTGGGCCCGGGGAGCTGTTTTTT
cdr3_aa: CASSEGTGPGELFF

d_call: NA
v_call: TRBV29-1
j_call: TRBJ1-1
clone_size: once
cdr3_nt: TGCAGCGTTGTGGAGGGGGACACTGAAGCTTTCTTT
cdr3_aa: CSVVEGDTEAFF

d_call: NA
v_call: TRBV5-6
j_call: TRBJ1-5
clone_size: once
cdr3_nt: TGTGCCAGCAGCTTTTTGGACCAGCCCCAGCATTTT
cdr3_aa: CASSFLDQPQHF

d_call: TRBD2
v_call: TRBV5-1
j_call: TRBJ2-3
clone_size: NA
cdr3_nt: TGCGCCAGCAGCCCAGCGGGGGATACGCAGTATTTT
cdr3_aa: CASSPAGDTQYF

d_call: TRBD1
v_call: TRBV18
j_call: TRBJ1-4
clone_size: NA
cdr3_nt: TGTGCCAGCTCACTGCCCGGGACAGGGGTGGAAAAACTGTTTTTT
cdr3_aa: CASSLPGTGVEKLFF

d_call: NA
v_call: TRBV7-8
j_call: TRBJ2-7
clone_size: NA
cdr3_nt: TGTGCCAGCAGCTTGGAAGGCGGCACCTACGAGCAGTACTTC
cdr3_aa: CASSLEGGTYEQYF

d_call: NA
v_call: TRBV7-2
j_call: TRBJ1-2
clone_size: NA
cdr3_nt: TGTGCCAGCAGCTTAGTCGTAACAGAAGGGGATGGCTACACCTTC
cdr3_aa: CASSLVVTEGDGYTF

d_call: NA
v_call: TRBV6-5
j_call: TRBJ1-1
clone_size: NA
cdr3_nt: TGTGCCAGCAGTTACGGGACCACTGAAGCTTTCTTT
cdr3_aa: CASSYGTTEAFF

d_call: TRBD1
v_call: TRBV9
j_call: TRBJ1-6
clone_size: NA
cdr3_nt: TGTGCCAGCAGCGATGGGACAGGGGGGTCACCCCTCCACTTT
cdr3_aa: CASSDGTGGSPLHF

d_call: NA
v_call: TRBV9
j_call: TRBJ2-7
clone_size: few
cdr3_nt: TGTGCCAGCAGCGTAACCCCGAGCTACGAGCAGTACTTC
cdr3_aa: CASSVTPSYEQYF

d_call: TRBD2
v_call: TRBV5-1
j_call: TRBJ2-3
clone_size: NA
cdr3_nt: TGCGCCAGCAGCACGGGACTAGCGGGGGGAGATACGCAGTATTTT
cdr3_aa: CASSTGLAGGDTQYF

d_call: TRBD1
v_call: TRBV5-1
j_call: TRBJ2-5
clone_size: NA
cdr3_nt: TGCGCCAGCAGCTCAGGACAGGGGATTTTAAGAACCCAGTACTTC
cdr3_aa: CASSSGQGILRTQYF

d_call: NA
v_call: TRBV6-2/TRBV6-3
j_call: TRBJ2-3
clone_size: NA
cdr3_nt: TGTGCCAGCAGTCCGGGGTCTTCGGTCGCAGATACGCAGTATTTT
cdr3_aa: CASSPGSSVADTQYF

d_call: TRBD1
v_call: TRBV9
j_call: TRBJ1-6
clone_size: NA
cdr3_nt: TGTGCCAGCAGCGTAGACGGACAGGAAAATTCACCCCTCCACTTT
cdr3_aa: CASSVDGQENSPLHF

d_call: NA
v_call: TRBV7-9
j_call: TRBJ2-7
clone_size: NA
cdr3_nt: TGTGCCAGCAGCTCGGCCTACGAGCAGTACTTC
cdr3_aa: CASSSAYEQYF

d_call: NA
v_call: TRBV6-5
j_call: TRBJ1-6
clone_size: NA
cdr3_nt: TGTGCCATCCGACCGGGAACTGACAATTCACCCCTCCACTTT
cdr3_aa: CAIRPGTDNSPLHF

d_call: NA
v_call: TRBV2
j_call: TRBJ2-2
clone_size: NA
cdr3_nt: TGTGCCAGCAGTGCCGACTTGAACACCGGGGAGCTGTTTTTT
cdr3_aa: CASSADLNTGELFF

d_call: NA
v_call: TRBV5-1
j_call: TRBJ2-2
clone_size: NA
cdr3_nt: TGCGCCAGCAGCTTACTGACGACCGACGGGGAGCTGTTTTTT
cdr3_aa: CASSLLTTDGELFF

d_call: NA
v_call: TRBV7-9
j_call: TRBJ2-2
clone_size: once
cdr3_nt: TGTGCCAGCAGATATGGGTCCGGGGAGCTGTTTTTT
cdr3_aa: CASRYGSGELFF

d_call: TRBD1
v_call: TRBV19
j_call: TRBJ1-2
clone_size: once
cdr3_nt: TGTGCCACCAGACCGGGACAGACCTATGGCTACACCTTC
cdr3_aa: CATRPGQTYGYTF

d_call: NA
v_call: TRBV6-5
j_call: TRBJ1-3
clone_size: NA
cdr3_nt: TGTGCCAGCATAGCAGTAGGAAACACCATATATTTT
cdr3_aa: CASIAVGNTIYF

d_call: NA
v_call: TRBV15
j_call: TRBJ1-4
clone_size: once
cdr3_nt: TGTGCCACCAGCAGCCGCACAGGAGCAACTAATGAAAAACTGTTTTTT
cdr3_aa: CATSSRTGATNEKLFF

d_call: NA
v_call: TRBV11-3
j_call: TRBJ2-1
clone_size: NA
cdr3_nt: TGTGCCAGCAGCTTAGCCCCGACCGTCATAAATGAGCAGTTCTTC
cdr3_aa: CASSLAPTVINEQFF

d_call: NA
v_call: TRBV5-1
j_call: TRBJ2-1
clone_size: NA
cdr3_nt: TGCGCCAGCAGCTTGGATGGGGCCCAGCGTCTCAATGAGCAGTTCTTC
cdr3_aa: CASSLDGAQRLNEQFF

d_call: NA
v_call: TRBV7-8
j_call: TRBJ2-7
clone_size: NA
cdr3_nt: TGTGCCAGCAGAGATAACTACGAGCAGTACTTC
cdr3_aa: CASRDNYEQYF

d_call: TRBD2
v_call: TRBV5-6
j_call: TRBJ2-7
clone_size: NA
cdr3_nt: TGTGCCAGCAAAACTAGCGGGGGACCCTACGAGCAGTACTTC
cdr3_aa: CASKTSGGPYEQYF

d_call: TRBD1
v_call: TRBV28
j_call: TRBJ1-1
clone_size: few
cdr3_nt: TGTGCCAGCAGTTGGACAGGGAGGACTGAAGCTTTCTTT
cdr3_aa: CASSWTGRTEAFF

d_call: TRBD1
v_call: TRBV14
j_call: TRBJ1-1
clone_size: NA
cdr3_nt: TGTGCCAGCAGCCCGGCTGCTGGGACAGTAAACACTGAAGCTTTCTTT
cdr3_aa: CASSPAAGTVNTEAFF

d_call: NA
v_call: TRBV2
j_call: TRBJ2-7
clone_size: NA
cdr3_nt: TGTGCCAGCACCCAACGGAGGTCCTCATACTACGAGCAGTACTTC
cdr3_aa: CASTQRRSSYYEQYF

d_call: NA
v_call: TRBV27
j_call: TRBJ1-6
clone_size: once
cdr3_nt: TGTGCCAGCAGTTTGGAACACTCCTATAATTCACCCCTCCACTTT
cdr3_aa: CASSLEHSYNSPLHF

d_call: NA
v_call: TRBV12-5
j_call: TRBJ2-3
clone_size: NA
cdr3_nt: TGTGCTAGTGGCTCCGACTACTTAGATACGCAGTATTTT
cdr3_aa: CASGSDYLDTQYF

d_call: NA
v_call: TRBV19
j_call: TRBJ1-1
clone_size: NA
cdr3_nt: TGTGCCAGTAGTATAGGAAAGGGCGCTGAAGCTTTCTTT
cdr3_aa: CASSIGKGAEAFF

d_call: TRBD1
v_call: TRBV18
j_call: TRBJ1-5
clone_size: NA
cdr3_nt: TGTGCCAGCTCCCTCACCGGACAGGGTCAGCCCCAGCATTTT
cdr3_aa: CASSLTGQGQPQHF

d_call: NA
v_call: TRBV4-3
j_call: TRBJ2-3
clone_size: NA
cdr3_nt: TGCGCCAGCAGCCCCTGGGACACTAGCACAGATACGCAGTATTTT
cdr3_aa: CASSPWDTSTDTQYF

d_call: NA
v_call: TRBV28
j_call: TRBJ2-7
clone_size: NA
cdr3_nt: TGTGCCAGCAGGCCCGGGAGTTACTACGAGCAGTACTTC
cdr3_aa: CASRPGSYYEQYF

d_call: NA
v_call: TRBV7-3
j_call: TRBJ2-6
clone_size: few
cdr3_nt: TGTGCCAGCAGCTTAAACCCGGGCAGCGTCCTGACTTTC
cdr3_aa: CASSLNPGSVLTF

d_call: TRBD1
v_call: TRBV6-6
j_call: TRBJ1-5
clone_size: NA
cdr3_nt: TGTGCCAGCAGTATTACAGGGGTCCAGCCCCAGCATTTT
cdr3_aa: CASSITGVQPQHF

d_call: NA
v_call: TRBV5-1
j_call: TRBJ1-1
clone_size: NA
cdr3_nt: TGCGCCAGCAGGCCGGACCCTGGGGGCACTGAAGCTTTCTTT
cdr3_aa: CASRPDPGGTEAFF

d_call: NA
v_call: TRBV2
j_call: TRBJ1-1
clone_size: once
cdr3_nt: TGTGCCAGCAGTGAAGCTATGGGGGATTGGGCGAACACTGAAGCTTTCTTT
cdr3_aa: CASSEAMGDWANTEAFF

d_call: NA
v_call: TRBV4-3
j_call: TRBJ2-1
clone_size: NA
cdr3_nt: TGCGCCAGCAGCCAAGGGCTTACCGGGACCCCTAACAATGAGCAGTTCTTC
cdr3_aa: CASSQGLTGTPNNEQFF